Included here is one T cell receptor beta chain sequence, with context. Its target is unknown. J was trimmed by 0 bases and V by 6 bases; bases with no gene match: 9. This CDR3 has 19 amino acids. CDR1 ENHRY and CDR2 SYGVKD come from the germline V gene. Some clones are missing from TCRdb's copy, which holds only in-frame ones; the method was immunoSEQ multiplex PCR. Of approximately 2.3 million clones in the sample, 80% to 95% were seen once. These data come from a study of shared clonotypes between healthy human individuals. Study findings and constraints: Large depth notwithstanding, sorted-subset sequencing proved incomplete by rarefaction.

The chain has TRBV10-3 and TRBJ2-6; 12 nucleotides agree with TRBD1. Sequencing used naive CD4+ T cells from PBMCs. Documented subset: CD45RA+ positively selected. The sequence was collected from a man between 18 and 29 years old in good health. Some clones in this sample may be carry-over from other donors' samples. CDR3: CAISLGTGGRLSGANVLTF. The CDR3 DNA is TGTGCCATCAGCCTCGGGACAGGGGGCCGCCTCTCTGGGGCCAACGTCCTGACTTTC.